The T cell receptor (beta chain) described here comes from a study of blood T cell repertoires in COVID-19. Study information: Donors in the United States, Italy and Spain gave samples during acute or convalescent COVID-19. T cells, B-cell-depleted T cells, or PBMCs provided the cDNA or gDNA that served as material.

In the original processing: Quantification of nucleated cells was approximated via reference gene primer amplification. The repertoire was sequenced with immunoSEQ multiplex PCR; TCRdb's copy has only in-frame clones and lacks some. V, J and clone size derive from that table, while D and trimming were established from the DNA sequence. This sample has 110,000 to 150,000 clones; around 82% occur once, and the top ten carry about 3.9%. The CDR3 has 14 amino acids. Germline loops: CDR1 SGHTA, CDR2 FQGTGA. V was clipped by 1 base and J by 5 bases, with 11 bases between them. Sequenced sample: peripheral blood. The chain recombines TRBV7-3 with TRBJ2-5; TRBD1 is a possible D gene (5 bases). This TCR was sampled from a man between 60 and 75 years old with acute or convalescent COVID-19. CDR3 protein: CASSLMAGLETQYF. The CDR3 nucleotides read TGTGCCAGCAGCTTAATGGCAGGGTTGGAGACCCAGTACTTC. Supplemented by reference TRBV7-3 and TRBJ2-5, the full variable domain reads GAGVSQTPSNKVTEKGKYVELRCDPISGHTALYWYRQSLGQGPEFLIYFQGTGAADDSGLPNDRFFAVRPEGSVSTLKIQRTERGDSAVYLCASSLMAGLETQYFGPGTRLLVL.